The 9 T cell receptor beta chains below come from one sample, sequenced in a study of Graves' ophthalmopathy and Graves' hyperthyroidism. Amplified material comprised TCR beta CDR3 regions derived from RNA transcripts. First-round RT-PCR relied on HTBI primers, and a second-round multiplex PCR came next. TCRdb called the multiplex PCR reads again in MiXCR, with one record for every CDR3 protein. Among a few hundred thousand distinct CDR3 sequences, approximately 15% were seen once, and the ten largest hold about 7%. Sequenced sample: peripheral blood. These receptors originate from a woman younger than 35 with stable Graves' hyperthyroidism.

The sample holds many counts of this clonotype. The V call is TRBV6-1, the J call TRBJ1-2; 12 bases map to TRBD1. The CDR3 is made up of 15 amino acids. V was pared by 6 bases and J by 8 bases, with 10 bases of the junction left unmatched. Germline CDR1 MNHNS, CDR2 SASEGT. CDR3 in DNA: TGTGCCAGCAGGGGACAGGGGGCGAATAGCACGGGCTACACCTTC. Protein product: CASRGQGANSTGYTF.

The chain couples TRBV2 to TRBJ1-2; D is undetermined. Trimming removed 4 bases at V and 1 base at J, with 10 bases between. The length of the CDR3 is 14 residues. Germline V gene sequence: CDR1 SNHLY, CDR2 FYNNEI. CDR3 DNA sequence: TGTGCCAGCAGTGCGTTTGAGCGTAACTATGGCTACACCTTC. This sequence encodes CASSAFERNYGYTF.

This clonotype occurred many times. The chain's CDR3 is CASDVSGWSPSPLHF. The CDR3 DNA follows: TGTGCCAGCGATGTCTCCGGTTGGTCCCCTTCACCCCTCCACTTT. V is TRBV6-2 or TRBV6-3 and J is TRBJ1-6; no clear D. The germline V gene encodes CDR1 MNHEY and CDR2 SVGEGT. This CDR3 has 15 amino acids. The V gene lost 8 bases and the J gene lost 9 bases, with 20 bases spanning the gap.

J is TRBJ2-7 and V is TRBV5-6; no clear D. Trimming took off 7 bases at V and 6 bases at J, with 14 bases between the two ends. The CDR3 is made up of 12 amino acids. CDR1 is SGHDT and CDR2 is YYEEEE in the germline V gene. The CDR3 nucleotides read TGTGCCAGCCCCCATTTGTGCGCCGAGCAGTACTTC. Residues: CASPHLCAEQYF.

This clonotype has only a few counts. This chain connects TRBV11-2 to TRBJ1-1; 8 bases agree with TRBD1. V shed 5 bases, J shed 4 bases, and the junction held 3 bases outside the gene matches. The CDR3 contains 13 residues. Germline V gene sequence: CDR1 SGHAT, CDR2 FQNNGV. The DNA for the CDR3 is TGTGCCAGCAGCCAGGACAGGGTCACTGAAGCTTTCTTT. This gives the protein CASSQDRVTEAFF.

This clonotype was seen at least ten times. The genes are TRBV12-3 or TRBV12-4 and TRBJ1-2, with a tentative D call TRBD1 (5 bases). V gave up 3 bases and J gave up 6 bases, with 8 bases separating them. The CDR3 has 12 amino acids. The CDR3 DNA reads TGTGCCAGCAGTTTGAGGGGAAATGGCTACACCTTC. It translates to CASSLRGNGYTF.

There are many counts of this clonotype. The CDR3 DNA reads TGTGCCAGCAGCTTACCCTCGGCGGGACTAGCGGGGGGCATGAGCTCCTACGAGCAGTACTTC. Residues: CASSLPSAGLAGGMSSYEQYF. The V and J genes are TRBV7-8 and TRBJ2-7, with TRBD2 identical over 15 bases. The junction had 14 bases not matched to a gene; V was cut back by 2 bases and J by 0 bases. Germline CDR1 is SGHVS and CDR2 is FQNEAQ. The CDR3 sequence is 21 residues long.

In its sample, this clonotype was seen many times. The J gene is TRBJ1-6, the V gene TRBV6-2 or TRBV6-3; the D gene is possibly TRBD1 (5 bases). Trimming shortened V by 7 bases and J by 9 bases, and 13 bases separated the two germline ends. Germline CDR1 MNHEY, CDR2 SVGEGT. The CDR3 consists of 13 residues. CDR3: CASTPRGTSPLHF. Written as DNA, the CDR3 is TGTGCCAGCACCCCAAGGGGTACTTCACCCCTCCACTTT.

The chain uses TRBV7-3 and TRBJ2-2; possibly TRBD2 for D (5 bases). Germline assignment: CDR1 SGHTA and CDR2 FQGTGA. V was clipped by 5 bases and J by 0 bases, with 13 bases between them. The CDR3 is made up of 16 amino acids. CDR3 region: CASSPLVSANTGELFF. CDR3 DNA sequence: TGTGCCAGCAGCCCACTAGTATCCGCGAACACCGGGGAGCTGTTTTTT.